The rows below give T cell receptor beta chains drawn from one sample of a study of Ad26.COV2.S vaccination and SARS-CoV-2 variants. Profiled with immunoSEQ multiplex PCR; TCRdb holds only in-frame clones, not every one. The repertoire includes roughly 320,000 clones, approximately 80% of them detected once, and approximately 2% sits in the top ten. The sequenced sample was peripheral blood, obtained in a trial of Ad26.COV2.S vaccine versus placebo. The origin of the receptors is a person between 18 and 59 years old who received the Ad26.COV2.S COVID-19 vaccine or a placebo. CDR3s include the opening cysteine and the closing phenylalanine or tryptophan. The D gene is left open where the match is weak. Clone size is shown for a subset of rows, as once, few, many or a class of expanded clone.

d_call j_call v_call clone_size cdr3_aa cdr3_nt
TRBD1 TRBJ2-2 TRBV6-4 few CASSDSRQGAHTGELFF TGTGCCAGCAGTGACTCCCGACAGGGGGCCCACACCGGGGAGCTGTTTTTT
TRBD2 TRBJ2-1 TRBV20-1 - CSASKRGLAFEQFF TGCAGTGCTAGTAAGCGGGGGTTGGCATTTGAGCAGTTCTTC
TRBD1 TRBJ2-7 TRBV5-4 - CASSRWTGAISYEQYF TGTGCCAGCAGCCGCTGGACAGGGGCCATCTCCTACGAGCAGTACTTC
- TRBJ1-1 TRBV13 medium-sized CASSVQRPTEAFF TGTGCCAGCAGCGTTCAACGACCCACTGAAGCTTTCTTT
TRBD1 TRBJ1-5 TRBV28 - CASTLDRDDQPQHF TGTGCCAGCACCCTCGACAGGGACGATCAGCCCCAGCATTTT
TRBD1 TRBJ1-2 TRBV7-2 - CASSLGTGRGYTF TGTGCCAGCAGCCTTGGGACAGGGCGAGGCTACACCTTC
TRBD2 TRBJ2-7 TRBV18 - CASSPPTSGGGSWNEQYF TGTGCCAGCTCACCACCGACTAGCGGGGGGGGCAGTTGGAACGAGCAGTACTTC
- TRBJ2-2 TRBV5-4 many CASSLEQGELFF TGTGCCAGCAGCTTGGAACAGGGGGAGCTGTTTTTT
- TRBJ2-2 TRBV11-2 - CASSLGVGPRTGELFF TGTGCCAGCAGCTTAGGTGTAGGGCCCAGGACCGGGGAGCTGTTTTTT
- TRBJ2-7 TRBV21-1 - CASSKAAGFHEQYF TGTGCCAGCAGCAAAGCGGCAGGCTTCCACGAGCAGTACTTC
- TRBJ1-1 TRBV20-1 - CSASYVADYTEAFF TGCAGTGCTAGTTACGTGGCAGACTACACTGAAGCTTTCTTT
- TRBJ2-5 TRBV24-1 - CATSDPGQPRETQYF TGTGCCACCAGTGATCCCGGACAGCCGAGAGAGACCCAGTACTTC
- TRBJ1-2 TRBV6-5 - CASSYGTPNYGYTF TGTGCCAGCAGTTACGGGACACCGAACTATGGCTACACCTTC
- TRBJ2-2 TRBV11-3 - CASSPLAPGSGELFF TGTGCCAGCAGCCCTCTGGCACCCGGGTCCGGGGAGCTGTTTTTT
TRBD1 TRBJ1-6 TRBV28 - CASSLSGTGARNSPLHF TGTGCCAGCAGTTTATCCGGGACAGGGGCTCGGAATTCACCCCTCCACTTT
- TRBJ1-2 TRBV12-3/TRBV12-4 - CASSNSRGGYTF TGTGCCAGCAGCAACTCCAGGGGTGGCTACACCTTC
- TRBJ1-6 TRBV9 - CASSAEEGNSPLHF TGTGCCAGCAGCGCCGAAGAAGGGAATTCACCCCTCCACTTT
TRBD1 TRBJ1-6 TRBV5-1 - CASSLVPGQGPPSSYNSPLHF TGCGCCAGCAGCTTGGTCCCGGGACAGGGGCCTCCGAGCTCCTATAATTCACCCCTCCACTTT
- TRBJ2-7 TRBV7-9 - CASSLGGMRVYEQYF TGTGCCAGCAGCTTAGGAGGTATGCGCGTTTACGAGCAGTACTTC
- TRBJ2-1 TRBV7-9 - CASSLQGGDYNEQFF TGTGCCAGCAGCTTACAGGGGGGCGACTACAATGAGCAGTTCTTC
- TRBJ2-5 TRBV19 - CASSMATPKETQYF TGTGCCAGTAGTATGGCCACCCCCAAGGAGACCCAGTACTTC
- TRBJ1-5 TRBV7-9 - CASSLDSYQPQHF TGTGCCAGCAGCTTAGACAGCTATCAGCCCCAGCATTTT
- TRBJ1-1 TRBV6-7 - CANRPGGGYTEAFF TGTGCCAACCGCCCCGGCGGTGGGTACACTGAAGCTTTCTTT
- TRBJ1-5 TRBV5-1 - CASSPGEGKNQPQHF TGCGCCAGCAGCCCAGGGGAGGGCAAGAATCAGCCCCAGCATTTT
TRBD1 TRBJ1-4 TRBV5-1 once CASSRQGLTTNEKLFF TGCGCCAGCAGCCGACAGGGGTTGACGACTAATGAAAAACTGTTTTTT
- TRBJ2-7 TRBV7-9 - CASRSPRYGYEQYF TGTGCCAGCAGATCTCCTAGGTACGGCTACGAGCAGTACTTC
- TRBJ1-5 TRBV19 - CASNWGNQPQHF TGTGCCAGTAATTGGGGGAATCAGCCCCAGCATTTT
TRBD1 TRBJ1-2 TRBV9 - CASSPRTGWPNGYTF TGTGCCAGCAGCCCCCGGACAGGGTGGCCCAATGGCTACACCTTC
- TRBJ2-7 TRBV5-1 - CASSKGSGNYEQYF TGCGCCAGCAGCAAGGGGTCCGGAAACTACGAGCAGTACTTC
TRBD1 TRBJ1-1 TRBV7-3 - CASSLGRDSMEAFF TGTGCCAGCAGCTTAGGCAGGGACAGTATGGAAGCTTTCTTT
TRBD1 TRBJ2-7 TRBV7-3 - CASSLSGTGAGYEQYF TGTGCCAGCAGCTTATCCGGGACAGGGGCCGGCTACGAGCAGTACTTC
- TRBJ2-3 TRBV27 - CASSLVDTQYF TGTGCCAGCAGTTTAGTGGATACGCAGTATTTT
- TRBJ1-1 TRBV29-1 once CSVVFQMNTEAFF TGCAGCGTTGTGTTCCAAATGAACACTGAAGCTTTCTTT
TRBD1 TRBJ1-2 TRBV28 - CASSSQGGGIGYTF TGTGCCAGCAGTTCCCAGGGGGGCGGAATTGGCTACACCTTC
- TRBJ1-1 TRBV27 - CASSPMGGISTEAFF TGTGCCAGCAGCCCCATGGGGGGGATATCAACGGAAGCTTTCTTT
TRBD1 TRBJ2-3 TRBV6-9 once CASSYTMTGGSDTQYF TGTGCCAGCAGTTATACAATGACAGGGGGCTCAGATACGCAGTATTTT
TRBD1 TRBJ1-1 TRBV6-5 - CASSYGTGGTEAFF TGTGCCAGCAGTTACGGAACAGGGGGCACTGAAGCTTTCTTT
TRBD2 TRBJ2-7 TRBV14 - CASSPGTIVGEQYF TGTGCCAGCAGCCCAGGGACTATTGTTGGCGAGCAGTACTTC
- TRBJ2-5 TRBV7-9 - CASRAPGGYQETQYF TGTGCCAGCAGAGCTCCCGGCGGATATCAAGAGACCCAGTACTTC
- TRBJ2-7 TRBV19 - CASSISRDREQYF TGTGCCAGTAGTATTAGTAGGGACCGCGAGCAGTACTTC
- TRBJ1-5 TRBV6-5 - CASSYSGIQPQHF TGTGCCAGCAGTTACTCGGGGATCCAGCCCCAGCATTTT
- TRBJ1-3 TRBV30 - CASLNSGNTIYF TGTGCCTCCCTTAACTCTGGAAACACCATATATTTT
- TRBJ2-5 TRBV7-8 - CASSLEGPGQETQYF TGTGCCAGCAGCTTAGAGGGGCCGGGCCAAGAGACCCAGTACTTC
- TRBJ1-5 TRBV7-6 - CASSFGASNQPQHF TGTGCCAGCAGCTTCGGTGCTAGCAATCAGCCCCAGCATTTT
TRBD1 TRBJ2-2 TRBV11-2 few CASSLTGGIGELFF TGTGCCAGCAGCTTGACAGGGGGCATCGGGGAGCTGTTTTTT
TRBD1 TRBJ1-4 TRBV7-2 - CASSKDRADSGEKLFF TGTGCCAGCAGCAAAGACAGGGCCGATAGTGGTGAAAAACTGTTTTTT
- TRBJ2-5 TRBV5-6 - CASSLWARGPLRVQYF TGTGCCAGCAGCCTATGGGCCCGAGGCCCCTTGAGGGTCCAGTACTTC
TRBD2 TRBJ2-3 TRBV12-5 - CASGLYGGATDTQYF TGTGCTAGTGGTCTCTACGGGGGGGCGACAGATACGCAGTATTTT
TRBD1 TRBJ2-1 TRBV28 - CASSLIPGGFRGNEQFF TGTGCCAGCAGCTTGATTCCAGGGGGATTTAGAGGCAATGAGCAGTTCTTC
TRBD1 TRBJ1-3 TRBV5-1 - CASNFIPGQGACYAGNTIYF TGCGCCAGCAACTTCATTCCGGGACAGGGGGCATGTTACGCTGGAAACACCATATATTTT